This TCR beta chain was identified during a study of blood T cell repertoires in COVID-19 (dated by TCRdb to 2019 to 2021). Context from the whole study: Collaborator samples came from the United States, Italy and Spain and covered acute and convalescent phases of COVID-19. The material from the prospective study consisted of cDNA or gDNA derived from T cells, B-cell-depleted T cells, or PBMCs. The dataset comprised deeply sampled blood TCRbeta repertoires from subjects exposed to, actively infected with, or recovered from COVID-19. The repertoires were released in a freely available public database meant as a resource for research on the immune response to SARS-CoV-2. Samples were obtained from the ongoing ImmuneRACE study (first 160 participants) and from over 1,000 subjects provided by 6 global collaborators. The sample metadata nearly always contained a de-identified subject ID, COVID-19 status, age in years and sex. HLA class I and class II types, where available, came from metadata supplied by the sample provider rather than from assay-based typing. Overall study outcomes, separate from this receptor: How much clinical and demographic metadata was included differed by source and by participant, and the metadata was provided uncurated.

Including the terminal cysteine and phenylalanine, the CDR3 comprises 13 residues. Only the CDR3 DNA is retained, 39 bases long and in frame from the first base. V and J are truncated by 3 bases and 7 bases respectively, leaving an intervening sequence of 14 bases. CDR1 and CDR2, looked up from the germline V gene, are SGHTS and YDEGEE. Participants in the prospective study were enrolled through a virtual design, were aged roughly 18 to 95 years, and lived in 24 United States geographic areas. Cohort assignment in the prospective study relied on participant-reported clinical history from a screening survey and a study questionnaire. Recovered participants in ImmuneRACE Cohort 3 were defined by two consecutive negative NP/OP PCR tests, clearance by a healthcare professional, or resolution of symptoms. Mobile phlebotomists in the prospective study collected whole blood, serum and a nasopharyngeal or oropharyngeal swab from every participant. Additional blood draws and questionnaires over an approximately two-month period could optionally be provided by prospective study participants. Before DNA extraction, blood samples from the prospective study were shipped at room temperature or frozen.

With regard to this clone: Which antigen it targets is not known. The record has no base qualities; no much larger clone is one base away.

TCRbeta CDR3 regions were amplified from genomic DNA by means of the immunoSEQ Assay, a bias-controlled multiplex PCR. From the authors' description of their analysis: Within the assay, amplification of reference gene primers was used to estimate how many nucleated cells each sample contained. To quantify the absolute abundance of each unique TCRbeta CDR3 rearrangement, sequence reads were collapsed and filtered. For each sample, productive Simpson clonality was calculated by taking the square root of Simpson's diversity index across productive rearrangements. Entries here come from immuneACCESS through TCRdb and include only in-frame sequences with V and J called. Some clones fail to appear in such tables; in the studies checked, an unresolved V gene covers under half of the shortfall, and the cause of the remainder is unknown. The V and J calls and clone size come from that table; D and trimming were worked out from the DNA. For this sample there are around 180,000 clones; approximately 85% appear just once. Clones ranked in the top ten supply around 8.6% of the sample.

The specimen sequenced was PBMCs or T cells enriched from blood (not recorded which). Rearrangement joined TRBV5-8 to TRBJ2-7; too little of a D gene remains to name it. This clonotype was sampled from a woman between 25 and 40 years old who had recovered from COVID-19. The CDR3 is CASSSFGPREQYF. The bases are TGTGCCAGCAGCTCTTTCGGCCCTAGGGAGCAGTACTTC.